The clone carrying this TCR beta chain was seen at least ten times. Patients showing uncontrolled infection, other autoimmune disease, pregnancy or lactation were ineligible. The source material, RNA transcripts, was used to amplify TCR beta CDR3 regions. TCR CDR3 regions were first amplified by RT-PCR with HTBI primers. MiXCR was run by TCRdb on the multiplex PCR reads, yielding one entry per CDR3 protein. This sample has 300,000 to 500,000 distinct CDR3 sequences, with 14% to 15% found just once. This sample stems from a study of T cells in Graves' hyperthyroidism and ophthalmopathy. CDR1 and CDR2 (germline): LGHDT, YNNKEL (reference sequence). CDR3 length: 14 amino acids. Trimming stripped 0 bases from V and 3 bases from J, with 9 bases between.

This clonotype was obtained from a woman aged 30 to 39 with Graves' hyperthyroidism. The sample taken for sequencing was blood. The V gene is TRBV3-1, the J gene TRBJ2-7, with a tentative D call TRBD1 (5 bases). This CDR3 reads CASSQEMGHYEQYF. CDR3 DNA: TGTGCCAGCAGCCAAGAGATGGGGCACTACGAGCAGTACTTC.